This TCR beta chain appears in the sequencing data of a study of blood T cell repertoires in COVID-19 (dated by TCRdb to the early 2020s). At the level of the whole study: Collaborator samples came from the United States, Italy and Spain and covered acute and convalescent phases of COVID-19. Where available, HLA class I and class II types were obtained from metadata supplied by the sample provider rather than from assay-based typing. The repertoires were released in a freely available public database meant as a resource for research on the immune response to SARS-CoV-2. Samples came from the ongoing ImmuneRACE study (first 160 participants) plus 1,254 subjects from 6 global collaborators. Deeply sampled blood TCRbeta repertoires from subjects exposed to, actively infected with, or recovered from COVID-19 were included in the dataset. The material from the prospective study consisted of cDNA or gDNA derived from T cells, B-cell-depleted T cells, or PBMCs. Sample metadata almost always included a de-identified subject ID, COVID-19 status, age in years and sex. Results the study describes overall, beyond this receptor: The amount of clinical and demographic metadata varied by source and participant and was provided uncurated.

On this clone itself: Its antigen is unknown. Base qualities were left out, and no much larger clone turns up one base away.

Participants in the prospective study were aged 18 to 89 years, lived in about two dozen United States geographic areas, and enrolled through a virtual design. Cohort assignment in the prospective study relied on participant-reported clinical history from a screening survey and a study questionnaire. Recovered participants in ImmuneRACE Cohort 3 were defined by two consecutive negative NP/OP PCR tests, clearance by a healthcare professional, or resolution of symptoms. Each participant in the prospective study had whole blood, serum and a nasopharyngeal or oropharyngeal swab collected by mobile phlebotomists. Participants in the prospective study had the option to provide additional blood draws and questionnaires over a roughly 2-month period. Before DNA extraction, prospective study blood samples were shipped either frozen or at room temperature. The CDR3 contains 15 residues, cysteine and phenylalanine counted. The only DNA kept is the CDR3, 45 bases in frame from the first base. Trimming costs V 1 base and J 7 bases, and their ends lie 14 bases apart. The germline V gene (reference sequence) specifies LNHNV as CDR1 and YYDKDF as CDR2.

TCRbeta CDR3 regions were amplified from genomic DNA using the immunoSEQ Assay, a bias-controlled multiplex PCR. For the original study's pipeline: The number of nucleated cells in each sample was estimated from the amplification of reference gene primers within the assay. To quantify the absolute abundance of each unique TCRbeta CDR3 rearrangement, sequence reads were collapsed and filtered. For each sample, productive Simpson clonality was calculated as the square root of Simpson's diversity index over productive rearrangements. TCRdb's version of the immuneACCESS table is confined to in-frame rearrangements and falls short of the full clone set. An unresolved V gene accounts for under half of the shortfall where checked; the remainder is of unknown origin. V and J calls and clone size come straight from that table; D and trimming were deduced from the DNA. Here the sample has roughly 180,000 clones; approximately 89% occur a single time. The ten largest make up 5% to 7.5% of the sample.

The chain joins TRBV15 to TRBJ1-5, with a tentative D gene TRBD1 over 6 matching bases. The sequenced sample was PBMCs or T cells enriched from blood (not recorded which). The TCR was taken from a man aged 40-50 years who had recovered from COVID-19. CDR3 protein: CATSRGGGPVQPQHF. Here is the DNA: TGTGCCACCAGCAGAGGAGGGGGTCCCGTCCAGCCCCAGCATTTT.